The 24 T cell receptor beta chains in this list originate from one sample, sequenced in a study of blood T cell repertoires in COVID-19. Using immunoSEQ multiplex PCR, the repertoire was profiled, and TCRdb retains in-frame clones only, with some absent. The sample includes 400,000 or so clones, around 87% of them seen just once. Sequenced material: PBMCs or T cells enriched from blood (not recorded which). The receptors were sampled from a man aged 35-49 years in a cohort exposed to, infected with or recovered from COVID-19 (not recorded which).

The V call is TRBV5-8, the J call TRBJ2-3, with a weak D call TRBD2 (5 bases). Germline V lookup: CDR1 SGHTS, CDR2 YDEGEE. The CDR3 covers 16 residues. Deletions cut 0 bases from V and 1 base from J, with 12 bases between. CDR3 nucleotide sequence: TGTGCCAGCAGCTTGGTCGGGGAAATACGCACAGATACGCAGTATTTT. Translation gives CASSLVGEIRTDTQYF. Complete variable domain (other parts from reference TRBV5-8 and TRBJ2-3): EAGVTQSPTHLIKTRGQQATLRCSPISGHTSVYWYQQALGLGLQFLLWYDEGEERNRGNFPPRFSGRQFPNYSSELNVNALELEDSALYLCASSLVGEIRTDTQYFGPGTRLTVL.

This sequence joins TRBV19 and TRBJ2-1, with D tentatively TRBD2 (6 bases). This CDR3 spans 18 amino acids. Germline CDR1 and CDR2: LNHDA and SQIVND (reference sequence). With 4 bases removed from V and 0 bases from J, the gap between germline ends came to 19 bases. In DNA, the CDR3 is TGTGCCAGTAGTACCGTTAGCGGAGACGTACTCTCCTACAATGAGCAGTTCTTC. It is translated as CASSTVSGDVLSYNEQFF.

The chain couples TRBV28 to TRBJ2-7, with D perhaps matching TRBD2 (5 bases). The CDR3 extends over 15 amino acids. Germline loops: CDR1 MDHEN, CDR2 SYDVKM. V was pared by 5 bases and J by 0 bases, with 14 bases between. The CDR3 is CASSPPRAGSYEQYF. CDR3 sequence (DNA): TGTGCCAGCAGTCCCCCGCGGGCGGGCTCCTACGAGCAGTACTTC.

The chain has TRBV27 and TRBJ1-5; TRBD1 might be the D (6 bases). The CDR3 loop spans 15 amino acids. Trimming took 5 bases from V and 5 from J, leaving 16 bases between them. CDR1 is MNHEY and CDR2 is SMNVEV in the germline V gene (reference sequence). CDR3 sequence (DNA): TGTGCCAGCAGTGAAACAGGGACTAAGTATCAGCCCCAGCATTTT. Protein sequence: CASSETGTKYQPQHF.

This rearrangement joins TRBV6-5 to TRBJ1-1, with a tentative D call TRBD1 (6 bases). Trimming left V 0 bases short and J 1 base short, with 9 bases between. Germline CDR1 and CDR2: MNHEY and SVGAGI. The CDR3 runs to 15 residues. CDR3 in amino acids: CASSYSGTRNTEAFF. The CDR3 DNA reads TGTGCCAGCAGTTACTCCGGGACAAGGAACACTGAAGCTTTCTTT.

CDR3 nucleotides: TGTGCCAGCAGGAATTCCGGGACTAGCGGGAGGCACAATGAGCAGTTCTTC. Its protein product is CASRNSGTSGRHNEQFF. This chain joins TRBV28 and TRBJ2-1; 15 bases line up with TRBD2. The trim removed 6 bases at V and 5 bases at J, leaving 8 bases unmatched. CDR3 length: 17 amino acids. Germline loops: CDR1 MDHEN, CDR2 SYDVKM.

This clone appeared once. CDR3 sequence: CASSFKWGGPVKLFF. The CDR3 DNA is TGTGCCAGCAGCTTTAAGTGGGGGGGGCCGGTAAAACTGTTTTTT. The V call is TRBV7-2, the J call TRBJ1-4, with D perhaps TRBD1 (6 bases). V lost 3 bases and J 10 bases, leaving 18 bases between the germline ends. From germline, CDR1 is SGHTA and CDR2 FQGNSA. This CDR3 has 15 residues.

CDR3 loop: CASSLVGLPNTGELFF. CDR3 sequence (DNA): TGTGCCAGCAGCTTAGTGGGGCTCCCGAACACCGGGGAGCTGTTTTTT. The rearrangement links TRBV7-2 to TRBJ2-2; D is perhaps TRBD1 (5 bases). The CDR3 has 16 residues. The V and J ends lost 1 base and 0 bases respectively, with 9 bases between them. Per the germline V gene, CDR1 is SGHTA and CDR2 is FQGNSA.

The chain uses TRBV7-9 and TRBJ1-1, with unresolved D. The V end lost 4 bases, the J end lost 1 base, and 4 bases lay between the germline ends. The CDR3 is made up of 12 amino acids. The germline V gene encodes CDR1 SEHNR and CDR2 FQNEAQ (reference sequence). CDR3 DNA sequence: TGTGCCAGCAGCTACGGGAACACTGAAGCTTTCTTT. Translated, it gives CASSYGNTEAFF.

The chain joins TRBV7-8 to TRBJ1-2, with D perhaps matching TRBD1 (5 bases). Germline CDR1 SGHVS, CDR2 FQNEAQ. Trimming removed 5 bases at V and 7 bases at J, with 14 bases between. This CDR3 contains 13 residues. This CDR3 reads CASSVSGGGGYTF. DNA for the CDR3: TGTGCCAGCAGCGTATCCGGGGGTGGTGGCTACACCTTC.

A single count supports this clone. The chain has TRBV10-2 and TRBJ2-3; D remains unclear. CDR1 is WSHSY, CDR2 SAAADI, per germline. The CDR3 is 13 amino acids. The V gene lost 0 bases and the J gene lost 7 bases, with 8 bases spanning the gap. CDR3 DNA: TGCGCCAGCAGTGAGTCATCCCAGTATACGCAGTATTTT. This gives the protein CASSESSQYTQYF.

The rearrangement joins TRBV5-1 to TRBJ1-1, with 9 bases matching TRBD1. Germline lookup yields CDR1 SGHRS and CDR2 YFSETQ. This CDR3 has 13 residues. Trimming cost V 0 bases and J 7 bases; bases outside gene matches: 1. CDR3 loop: CASSLEDRGEAFF. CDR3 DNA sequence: TGCGCCAGCAGCTTGGAGGACAGGGGTGAAGCTTTCTTT.

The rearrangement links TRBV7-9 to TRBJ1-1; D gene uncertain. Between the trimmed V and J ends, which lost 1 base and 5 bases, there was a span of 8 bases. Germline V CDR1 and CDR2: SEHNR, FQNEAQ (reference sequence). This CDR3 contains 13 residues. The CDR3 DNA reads TGTGCCAGCAGCTTAGAGGAGCGGACTGAAGCTTTCTTT. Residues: CASSLEERTEAFF.

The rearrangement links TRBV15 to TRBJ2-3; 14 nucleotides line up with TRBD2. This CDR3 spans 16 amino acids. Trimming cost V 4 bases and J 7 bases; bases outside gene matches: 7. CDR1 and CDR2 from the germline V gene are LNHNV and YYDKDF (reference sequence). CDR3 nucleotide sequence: TGTGCCACCAGCACAGGGACTAGCGGGAGTGGATATACGCAGTATTTT. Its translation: CATSTGTSGSGYTQYF.

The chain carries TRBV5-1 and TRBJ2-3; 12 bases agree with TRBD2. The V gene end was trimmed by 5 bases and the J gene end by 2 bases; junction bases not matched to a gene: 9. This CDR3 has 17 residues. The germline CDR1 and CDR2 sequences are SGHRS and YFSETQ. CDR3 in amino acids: CASRPTSGRGLTDTQYF. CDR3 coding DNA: TGCGCCAGCAGGCCGACTAGCGGGAGAGGCCTCACAGATACGCAGTATTTT. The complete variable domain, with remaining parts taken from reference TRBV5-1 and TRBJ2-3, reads KAGVTQTPRYLIKTRGQQVTLSCSPISGHRSVSWYQQTPGQGLQFLFEYFSETQRNKGNFPGRFSGRQFSNSRSEMNVSTLELGDSALYLCASRPTSGRGLTDTQYFGPGTRLTVL.

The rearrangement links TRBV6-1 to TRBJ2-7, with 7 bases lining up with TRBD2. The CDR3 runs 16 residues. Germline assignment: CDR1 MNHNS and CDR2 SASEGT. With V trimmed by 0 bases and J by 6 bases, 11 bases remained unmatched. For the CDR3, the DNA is TGTGCCAGCAGTGAAGCAGTTGGGGGGGGGTCTCTCGAGCAGTACTTC. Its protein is CASSEAVGGGSLEQYF.

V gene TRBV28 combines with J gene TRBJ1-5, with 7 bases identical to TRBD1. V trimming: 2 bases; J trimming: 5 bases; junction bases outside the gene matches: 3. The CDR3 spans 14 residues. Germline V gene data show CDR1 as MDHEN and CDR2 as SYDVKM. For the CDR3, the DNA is TGTGCCAGCAGTTTAGGACAGGAACATCAGCCCCAGCATTTT. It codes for CASSLGQEHQPQHF.

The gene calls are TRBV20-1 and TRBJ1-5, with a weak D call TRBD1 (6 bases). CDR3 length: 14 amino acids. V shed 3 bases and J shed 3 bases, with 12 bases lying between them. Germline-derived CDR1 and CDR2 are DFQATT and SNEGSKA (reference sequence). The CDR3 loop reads CSASGGRDNQPQHF. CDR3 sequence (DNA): TGCAGTGCTAGTGGGGGGCGAGACAATCAGCCCCAGCATTTT.

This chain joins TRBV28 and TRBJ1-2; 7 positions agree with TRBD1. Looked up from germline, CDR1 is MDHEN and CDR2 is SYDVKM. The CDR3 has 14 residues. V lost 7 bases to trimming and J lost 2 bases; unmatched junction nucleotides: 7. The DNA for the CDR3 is TGTGCCAGCACGCGACAGGGACTCAACTATGGCTACACCTTC. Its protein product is CASTRQGLNYGYTF.

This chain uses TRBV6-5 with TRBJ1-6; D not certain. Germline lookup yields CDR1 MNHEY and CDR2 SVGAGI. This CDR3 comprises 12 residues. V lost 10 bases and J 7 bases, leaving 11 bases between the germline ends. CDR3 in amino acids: CATLTGNSPLHF. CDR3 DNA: TGTGCCACCTTAACGGGGAATTCACCCCTCCACTTT.

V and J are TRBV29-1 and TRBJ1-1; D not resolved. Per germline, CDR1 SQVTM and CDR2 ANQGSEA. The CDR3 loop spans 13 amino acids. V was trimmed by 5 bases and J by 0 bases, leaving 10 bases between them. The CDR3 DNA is TGCAGCGTTAGTCGGGGAATGAACACTGAAGCTTTCTTT. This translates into CSVSRGMNTEAFF.

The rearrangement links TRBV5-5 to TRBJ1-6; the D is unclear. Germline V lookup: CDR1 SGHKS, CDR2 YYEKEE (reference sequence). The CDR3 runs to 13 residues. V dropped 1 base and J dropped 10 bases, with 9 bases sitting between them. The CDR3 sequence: CASSLSPQSPLHF. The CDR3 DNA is TGTGCCAGCAGCTTGTCCCCGCAGTCACCCCTCCACTTT.

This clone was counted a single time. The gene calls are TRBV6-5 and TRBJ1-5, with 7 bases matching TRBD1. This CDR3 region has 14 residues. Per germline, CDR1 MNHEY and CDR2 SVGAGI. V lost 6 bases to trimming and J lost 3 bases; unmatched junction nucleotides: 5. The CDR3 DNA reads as TGTGCCAGCAGCCAACAGGGGAACAATCAGCCCCAGCATTTT. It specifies CASSQQGNNQPQHF.

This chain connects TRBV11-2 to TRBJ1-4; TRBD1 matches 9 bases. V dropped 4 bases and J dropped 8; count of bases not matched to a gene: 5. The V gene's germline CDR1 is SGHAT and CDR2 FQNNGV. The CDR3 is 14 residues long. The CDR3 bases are TGTGCCAGCAGCTCCGGGACAGGGTGGGAAAAACTGTTTTTT. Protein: CASSSGTGWEKLFF.